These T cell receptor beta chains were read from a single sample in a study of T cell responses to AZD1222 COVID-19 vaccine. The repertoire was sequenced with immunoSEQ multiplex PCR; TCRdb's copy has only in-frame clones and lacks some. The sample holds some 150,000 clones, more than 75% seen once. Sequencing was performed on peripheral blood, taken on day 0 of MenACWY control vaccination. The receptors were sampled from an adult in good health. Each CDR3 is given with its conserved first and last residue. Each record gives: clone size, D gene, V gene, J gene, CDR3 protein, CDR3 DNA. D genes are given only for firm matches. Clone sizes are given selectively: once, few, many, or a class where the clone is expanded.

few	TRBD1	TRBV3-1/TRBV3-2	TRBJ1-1	CASSRNDRVAEAFF	TGTGCCAGCAGCCGTAACGACAGGGTGGCTGAAGCTTTCTTT
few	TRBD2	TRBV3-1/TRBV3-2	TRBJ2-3	CASSQELRGARGTDTQYF	TGTGCCAGCAGCCAAGAACTGCGGGGGGCGCGAGGCACAGATACGCAGTATTTT
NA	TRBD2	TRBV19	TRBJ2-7	CASSIGKAGEQYF	TGTGCCAGTAGTATAGGAAAAGCGGGAGAGCAGTACTTC
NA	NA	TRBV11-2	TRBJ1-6	CASTGATRANSPLHF	TGTGCCAGCACCGGGGCCACCAGGGCAAATTCACCCCTCCACTTT
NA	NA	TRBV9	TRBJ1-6	CASSVGGFNSPLHF	TGTGCCAGCAGCGTAGGGGGTTTCAATTCACCCCTCCACTTT
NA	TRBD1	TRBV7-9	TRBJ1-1	CASSFPDRVEAFF	TGTGCCAGCAGCTTTCCGGACAGGGTAGAAGCTTTCTTT
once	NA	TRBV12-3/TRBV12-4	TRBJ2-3	CASSPGGDTQYF	TGTGCCAGCAGCCCCGGCGGGGATACGCAGTATTTT
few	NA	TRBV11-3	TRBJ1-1	CASSLGRNTEAFF	TGTGCCAGCAGCCTAGGACGGAACACTGAAGCTTTCTTT
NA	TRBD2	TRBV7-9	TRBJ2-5	CASSLILAGPSRTQYF	TGTGCCAGCAGCTTAATACTAGCGGGGCCCTCGAGGACCCAGTACTTC
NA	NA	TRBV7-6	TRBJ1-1	CASSLDVQSEAFF	TGTGCCAGCAGCTTAGATGTCCAATCTGAAGCTTTCTTT
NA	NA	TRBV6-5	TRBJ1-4	CASSYGGPPNEKLFF	TGTGCCAGCAGTTACGGGGGCCCCCCTAACGAAAAACTGTTTTTT
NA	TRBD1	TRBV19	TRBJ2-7	CASSIAGGFDEQYF	TGTGCCAGTAGTATAGCAGGGGGCTTCGACGAGCAGTACTTC
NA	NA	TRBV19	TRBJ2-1	CASNEEVAVNEQFF	TGTGCCAGTAACGAGGAAGTTGCCGTCAATGAGCAGTTCTTC
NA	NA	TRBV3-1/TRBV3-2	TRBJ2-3	CASSQGQQDTQYF	TGTGCCAGCAGCCAAGGGCAGCAAGATACGCAGTATTTT
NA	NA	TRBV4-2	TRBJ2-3	CASSLKARGTDTQYF	TGTGCCAGCAGCCTGAAGGCCCGGGGCACAGATACGCAGTATTTT
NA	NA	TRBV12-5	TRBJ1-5	CASGWGSQPQHF	TGTGCTAGTGGTTGGGGAAGTCAGCCCCAGCATTTT
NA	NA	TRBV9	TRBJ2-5	CASSRDPLETQYF	TGTGCCAGCAGTCGTGACCCCCTGGAGACCCAGTACTTC
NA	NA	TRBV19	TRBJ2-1	CASSIAGGHYSEQFF	TGTGCCAGTAGTATAGCTGGGGGCCACTACAGTGAGCAGTTCTTC
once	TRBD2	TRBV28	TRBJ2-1	CASSWGGNEQFF	TGTGCCAGCAGTTGGGGGGGGAATGAGCAGTTCTTC
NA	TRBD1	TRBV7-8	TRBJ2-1	CASSSRGGQGVNNEQFF	TGTGCCAGCAGCTCCCGGGGGGGACAGGGGGTTAACAATGAGCAGTTCTTC
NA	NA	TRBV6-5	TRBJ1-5	CASSYGRNSNQPQHF	TGTGCCAGCAGTTATGGGAGGAATAGCAATCAGCCCCAGCATTTT
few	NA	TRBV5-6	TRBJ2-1	CASSLVGGRNNEQFF	TGTGCCAGCAGCTTAGTGGGGGGACGAAACAATGAGCAGTTCTTC
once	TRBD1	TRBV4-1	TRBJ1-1	CASSPRTGGTEAFF	TGCGCCAGCAGCCCACGGACAGGTGGCACTGAAGCTTTCTTT
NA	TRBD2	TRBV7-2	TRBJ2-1	CASSHSGGDYNEQFF	TGTGCCAGCAGTCATAGCGGGGGGGACTACAATGAGCAGTTCTTC
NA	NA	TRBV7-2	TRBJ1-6	CASNQGRSPLHF	TGTGCCAGCAACCAAGGGCGTTCACCCCTCCACTTT
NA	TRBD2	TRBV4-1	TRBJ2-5	CASSTFSGLAGGQETQYF	TGCGCCAGCAGCACGTTCTCCGGACTAGCGGGGGGACAAGAGACCCAGTACTTC
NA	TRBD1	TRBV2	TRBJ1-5	CASCTQGAHQPQHF	TGTGCCAGCTGTACACAGGGGGCTCATCAGCCCCAGCATTTT